The 21 T cell receptor beta chains below come from one sample, sequenced in a study of blood T cell repertoires in COVID-19. The repertoire was sequenced with immunoSEQ multiplex PCR; TCRdb's copy has only in-frame clones and lacks some. The data hold 140,000 to 150,000 clones, with 75% to 90% observed a single time. Material for sequencing was peripheral blood. These receptors all come from a woman aged 55-70 years with COVID-19, enrolled during active disease.

The rearrangement joins TRBV3-1 (or the pseudogene TRBV3-2) to TRBJ1-1; D is unresolved. Trimming cost V 1 base and J 5 bases, with 17 bases left between them. CDR3 size: 16 residues. Looked up from germline, CDR1 is LGHDT and CDR2 is YNNKEL (reference sequence). The CDR3 is CASSQAFGPLVTEAFF. The CDR3 nucleotides read TGTGCCAGCAGCCAAGCATTTGGGCCTTTGGTGACTGAAGCTTTCTTT.

This chain connects TRBV5-1 to TRBJ1-5; perhaps TRBD1 as D (6 bases). Germline assignment: CDR1 SGHRS and CDR2 YFSETQ. CDR3 size: 18 residues. V was pared by 0 bases and J by 6 bases, with 22 bases between. The DNA of the CDR3 is TGCGCCAGCAGCTTGGGGGCCCTTACAGGGACGCGGGTTCAGCCCCAGCATTTT. Amino acid sequence: CASSLGALTGTRVQPQHF.

A single count supports this clone. The chain is built from TRBV20-1 and TRBJ1-5; D remains unclear. The CDR3 is made up of 13 amino acids. The germline V gene has CDR1 DFQATT and CDR2 SNEGSKA (reference sequence). V lost 3 bases and J lost 11, with 17 bases in between. CDR3 in DNA: TGCAGTGCTAGTTTGTCGAGGGATCCGGCCCAGCATTTT. It translates to CSASLSRDPAQHF.

This chain links TRBV5-6 with TRBJ1-2; D might be TRBD1 (5 bases). Trimming cost V 0 bases and J 5 bases, with 11 bases left between them. CDR3 length: 14 amino acids. The V gene's germline CDR1 is SGHDT and CDR2 YYEEEE. CDR3 nucleotide sequence: TGTGCCAGCAGCTTGGACAGGAAGGGGTATGGCTACACCTTC. Its protein product is CASSLDRKGYGYTF.

This clone was found once. The chain joins TRBV7-9 to TRBJ1-4; D might be TRBD1 (5 bases). The V gene lost 3 bases and the J gene lost 7 bases, with 9 bases spanning the gap. The CDR3 totals 13 residues. CDR1 is SEHNR, CDR2 FQNEAQ, per germline (reference sequence). In DNA, the CDR3 is TGTGCCAGCAGCTTTCTTGACAGTGAAAAACTGTTTTTT. It translates to CASSFLDSEKLFF.

This clone was observed a single time. The chain links TRBV5-1 to TRBJ2-1; 7 nucleotides align to TRBD1. CDR1 and CDR2 (germline): SGHRS, YFSETQ. This CDR3 contains 16 residues. V shed 2 bases and J 5 bases; nucleotides not matched to a gene: 10. The CDR3, as DNA: TGCGCCAGCAGCTTAGGACAGGACAACGAGAACAATGAGCAGTTCTTC. Translating gives CASSLGQDNENNEQFF.

The table lists this clone with a few counts. The chain has TRBV6-1 and TRBJ1-2, with D maybe TRBD1 (6 bases). CDR1 is MNHNS, CDR2 SASEGT, per germline. This CDR3 has 15 residues. Trimming removed 6 bases from V and 3 bases from J, with 17 bases in between. The CDR3 here is CASSQPRTVDYGYTF. CDR3 nucleotides: TGTGCCAGCAGCCAACCACGGACAGTTGACTATGGCTACACCTTC.

The chain joins TRBV24-1 to TRBJ1-3; no firm D call. Trimming cost V 4 bases and J 6 bases, with 12 bases left between them. The germline CDR1 and CDR2 sequences are KGHDR and SFDVKD. CDR3 length equals 14 residues. The CDR3 coding sequence is TGTGCCACCAGTGACCGAGGGAGGGAAAACACCATATATTTT. Translating gives CATSDRGRENTIYF.

V is TRBV1 and J is TRBJ2-3; the D call in the table, TRBD2, was not verified against the DNA. TRBV1 is recorded as a pseudogene. The CDR3 loop spans 18 amino acids. The CDR3 loop reads CTSSNPGLAGRGTDTQYF. The CDR3 DNA reads TGCACCAGCAGTAATCCGGGACTAGCGGGCCGGGGCACAGATACGCAGTATTTT.

This clone was picked up one time. The CDR3 coding sequence is TGTGCCAGCAGCCAGAGTAATGGGGCAGGGGACGCAGACGCTTATGGCTACACCTTC. Its translation: CASSQSNGAGDADAYGYTF. The chain uses TRBV4-2 and TRBJ1-2; tentatively, D is TRBD1 (6 bases). Germline assignment: CDR1 LGHNA and CDR2 YNFKEQ. The CDR3 runs to 19 residues. V dropped 3 bases and J dropped 5 bases, with 28 bases sitting between them.

The gene calls are TRBV14 and TRBJ1-2, with TRBD1 as a possible D gene (6 bases). From germline, CDR1 is SGHDN and CDR2 FVKESK. The CDR3 is 15 residues long. Trimming shortened V by 0 bases and J by 0 bases, and 8 bases separated the two germline ends. In DNA form, the CDR3 reads TGTGCCAGCAGCCAAGACCGACAGGCTAACTATGGCTACACCTTC. Translation gives CASSQDRQANYGYTF.

This clone was observed at least ten times. J is TRBJ1-1 and V is TRBV2, with 7 bases matching TRBD1. The CDR3 has 15 residues. Germline assignment: CDR1 SNHLY and CDR2 FYNNEI. The V gene end was trimmed by 6 bases and the J gene end by 2 bases; junction bases not matched to a gene: 9. The CDR3 coding sequence is TGTGCCAGCAGGCAAGGACAGGCTCTCAACACTGAAGCTTTCTTT. It yields the protein CASRQGQALNTEAFF.

This chain joins TRBV4-1 and TRBJ2-3; 8 bases are a match to TRBD2. Looked up from germline, CDR1 is MGHRA and CDR2 is YSYEKL. This CDR3 is 15 amino acids long. Unmatched junction bases numbered 5, after V lost 5 bases and J lost 1 base. The CDR3: CASSLRGGGTDTQYF. The CDR3 nucleotides read TGCGCCAGCAGCTTACGGGGGGGAGGCACAGATACGCAGTATTTT.

The genes are TRBV5-4 and TRBJ2-7; maybe TRBD2 (5 bases). The V end lost 3 bases, the J end lost 6 bases, and 22 bases lay between the germline ends. Germline V gives CDR1 SGHNT, CDR2 YYREEE (reference sequence). This CDR3 region has 16 residues. CDR3 bases: TGTGCCAGCAGCTCGGATGCGGGCCAGGTAGGAGTCGAGCAGTACTTC. Translated: CASSSDAGQVGVEQYF.

This chain joins TRBV27 and TRBJ2-1; 10 bases line up with TRBD2. The CDR3 is 17 amino acids. V was pared by 5 bases and J by 7 bases, with 14 bases of the junction left unmatched. Looked up from germline, CDR1 is MNHEY and CDR2 is SMNVEV (reference sequence). The CDR3 coding sequence is TGTGCCAGCAGTCCTTTAGCGGGGGGCCCCCCCAATAATGAGCAGTTCTTC. This sequence encodes CASSPLAGGPPNNEQFF.

This clone was detected a few times. This chain connects TRBV11-2 to TRBJ2-7, with 11 bases lining up with TRBD2. The CDR3 spans 15 residues. Looked up from germline, CDR1 is SGHAT and CDR2 is FQNNGV. V lost 3 bases to trimming and J lost 0 bases; unmatched junction nucleotides: 1. CDR3 sequence reads: CASSFGLAGSYEQYF. As DNA, the CDR3 is TGTGCCAGCAGCTTCGGACTAGCGGGCTCCTACGAGCAGTACTTC.

This chain joins TRBV28 and TRBJ1-2, with D possibly matching TRBD1 (5 bases). V was pared by 5 bases and J by 4 bases, with 17 bases between. Per the germline V gene, CDR1 is MDHEN and CDR2 is SYDVKM. The CDR3 sequence is 15 residues long. CDR3 sequence (DNA): TGTGCCAGCAGTCCCGGAGCAGGGTATACCTATGGCTACACCTTC. It encodes CASSPGAGYTYGYTF.

V gene TRBV5-6 combines with J gene TRBJ2-5; 8 bases line up with TRBD2. Germline V CDR1 and CDR2: SGHDT, YYEEEE. J lost 1 base, V lost 4 bases, and 3 bases had no gene match. CDR3 length: 14 residues. The CDR3 loop reads CASSGGGPQETQYF. CDR3 bases: TGTGCCAGCAGCGGCGGGGGGCCCCAAGAGACCCAGTACTTC. Supplemented by reference TRBV5-6 and TRBJ2-5, the full variable domain reads DAGVTQSPTHLIKTRGQQVTLRCSPKSGHDTVSWYQQALGQGPQFIFQYYEEEERQRGNFPDRFSGHQFPNYSSELNVNALLLGDSALYLCASSGGGPQETQYFGPGTRLLVL.

J is TRBJ1-2 and V is TRBV6-5; TRBD1 matches 9 bases. The CDR3 spans 14 residues. Trimming took 6 bases from V and 1 from J; bases not matched to a gene: 3. Germline CDR1 is MNHEY and CDR2 is SVGAGI. The CDR3 is CASRRTGDNYGYTF. CDR3 coding DNA: TGTGCCAGCAGACGGACAGGGGATAACTATGGCTACACCTTC.

V is TRBV29-1 and J is TRBJ1-2; the D is unclear. V was shortened by 4 bases and J by 8 bases, with 5 bases between the two germline ends. Germline V CDR1 and CDR2: SQVTM, ANQGSEA. The CDR3 totals 9 residues. CDR3 coding DNA: TGCAGCGTTGTGGAGGGCTACACCTTC. Translation gives CSVVEGYTF.

The chain carries TRBV7-3 and TRBJ1-1, with D possibly matching TRBD1 (5 bases). Trimming removed 5 bases from V and 10 bases from J, with 20 bases in between. The CDR3 has 14 amino acids. Germline loops: CDR1 SGHTA, CDR2 FQGTGA. CDR3 DNA sequence: TGTGCCAGCAGCCCCCACTCGCGGGGGGTGGGAGCTTTCTTT. Amino acid sequence: CASSPHSRGVGAFF.